The 21 T cell receptor beta chains in this list originate from one sample, sequenced in a study of control samples from healthy donors and cancer patients (dated by TCRdb to the early 2020s). Receptor amplification or capture employed the immunoSEQ multiplex PCR assay. The immuneACCESS repertoire file appears here via TCRdb, limited to in-frame rearrangements. These files lack a portion of the clones; in checked studies, under half of the deficit traces to unresolved V genes, and the cause of the others is not known. Within this sample are 40,000 to 55,000 clones, with more than 85% of them counted one time only. The top ten clonotypes cover 23% of the sample. What was sequenced was PBMCs. These receptors all stem from a woman aged 45 to 65 with head and neck cancer.

This clone was seen only a few times. The chain uses TRBV20-1 and TRBJ2-3; D is ambiguous. V lost 4 bases and J 4 bases, leaving 3 bases between the germline ends. There are 10 residues in the CDR3. Germline CDR1 reads DFQATT; CDR2 reads SNEGSKA (reference sequence). CDR3 DNA sequence: TGCAGTGCTAAGGCAGATACGCAGTATTTT. Residues: CSAKADTQYF.

This clone was seen once. This chain connects TRBV5-1 to TRBJ1-4, with 9 bases aligning to TRBD1. V was pared by 4 bases and J by 8 bases, with 9 bases of the junction left unmatched. The V gene's germline CDR1 is SGHRS and CDR2 YFSETQ. The CDR3 has 15 amino acids. CDR3 in DNA: TGCGCCAGCAGCCTCTCCGGGACAGGGCGAGAAAAACTGTTTTTT. Translation gives CASSLSGTGREKLFF.

This clone was found a few times. The V gene is TRBV2, the J gene TRBJ2-1; D not certain. This CDR3 contains 12 residues. Trimming took off 4 bases at V and 5 bases at J, with 6 bases between the two ends. Looked up from germline, CDR1 is SNHLY and CDR2 is FYNNEI. The CDR3 nucleotides are TGTGCCAGCAGTGGGGCCCACAATGAGCAGTTCTTC. Its translation: CASSGAHNEQFF.

In DNA, the CDR3 is TGCGCCAGCAGCTCCGCCGCGGGAGCGGGGGGTTGGTCATGGGAGACCCAGTACTTC. Its protein product is CASSSAAGAGGWSWETQYF. This chain links TRBV5-1 with TRBJ2-5; 9 bases map to TRBD2. The trim removed 3 bases at V and 5 bases at J, leaving 20 bases unmatched. The CDR3 spans 19 residues. Germline lookup yields CDR1 SGHRS and CDR2 YFSETQ.

The chain recombines TRBV27 with TRBJ2-2; TRBD1 matches 11 bases. Germline lookup yields CDR1 MNHEY and CDR2 SMNVEV (reference sequence). After removal of 6 bases from V and 3 bases from J, the junction contained 9 bases not matched to a gene. The CDR3 spans 17 residues. The CDR3 reads CASRAGQGELDTGELFF. CDR3 nucleotide sequence: TGTGCCAGCAGGGCGGGACAGGGGGAATTAGACACCGGGGAGCTGTTTTTT.

This clone was found a few times. This chain joins TRBV3-1 (or the pseudogene TRBV3-2) and TRBJ2-5, with D hard to call. Trimming shortened V by 1 base and J by 6 bases, and 6 bases separated the two germline ends. CDR3 size: 12 residues. Germline values: CDR1 LGHDT, CDR2 YNNKEL (reference sequence). In nucleotides, the CDR3 is TGTGCCAGCAGCCAAGTCTTTAAGACCCAGTACTTC. Encoded protein: CASSQVFKTQYF.

The chain couples TRBV27 to TRBJ1-5; 7 bases fit TRBD1. The J segment lost 7 bases and the V segment lost 5 bases, leaving 11 bases of the junction unmatched. The germline CDR1 and CDR2 sequences are MNHEY and SMNVEV (reference sequence). The CDR3 has 15 amino acids. CDR3 coding DNA: TGTGCCAGCAGTCCTAGGATCGGGACAGACCAGCCCCAGCATTTT. Its protein is CASSPRIGTDQPQHF.

The chain carries TRBV28 and TRBJ1-2; TRBD1 matches at 7 bases. The V gene's germline CDR1 is MDHEN and CDR2 SYDVKM. The CDR3 sequence is 14 residues long. The J segment lost 5 bases and the V segment lost 7 bases, leaving 10 bases of the junction unmatched. The CDR3 is CASTPGQRFYGYTF. For the CDR3, the DNA is TGTGCCAGCACTCCGGGACAGCGATTTTATGGCTACACCTTC.

The CDR3 sequence: CASSRGTRNTGELFF. The CDR3 nucleotides are TGTGCCAGCAGCCGAGGGACACGGAACACCGGGGAGCTGTTTTTT. The chain joins TRBV6-5 to TRBJ2-2; D possibly corresponds to TRBD1 (6 bases). Germline CDR1 is MNHEY and CDR2 is SVGAGI. V lost 6 bases, J lost 1 base, and 12 bases lay in between. The CDR3 runs to 15 residues.

The count of this clone is one. The chain is built from TRBV28 and TRBJ1-1; D unresolved. V was clipped by 1 base and J by 1 base, with 10 bases between them. The length of the CDR3 is 15 residues. Looked up from germline, CDR1 is MDHEN and CDR2 is SYDVKM. This CDR3 is CASSLSVGQNTEAFF. CDR3 bases: TGTGCCAGCAGTTTATCGGTGGGCCAGAACACTGAAGCTTTCTTT.

J is TRBJ2-3 and V is TRBV6-5; D ambiguous. The germline V gene encodes CDR1 MNHEY and CDR2 SVGAGI. The ends were cut back, 6 bases at V and 4 bases at J, with 17 bases in the middle. The CDR3 has 15 residues. The CDR3 region is CASRSGSAMSDTQYF. CDR3 DNA sequence: TGTGCCAGCAGGTCCGGGTCCGCTATGTCAGATACGCAGTATTTT.

The chain uses TRBV5-1 and TRBJ1-5, with 8 bases fitting TRBD1. CDR1 is SGHRS and CDR2 is YFSETQ in the germline V gene. The CDR3 is 17 residues long. V dropped 4 bases and J dropped 4; count of bases not matched to a gene: 13. The CDR3 nucleotides read TGCGCCAGCAGCCTTGCCCCGACAGGGGAAGGGAATCAGCCCCAGCATTTT. Protein product: CASSLAPTGEGNQPQHF.

This clone was observed a single time. The V call is TRBV12-3 or TRBV12-4, the J call TRBJ2-2, with TRBD1 as a possible D gene (6 bases). V shed 7 bases and J shed 7 bases, with 10 bases lying between them. There are 12 residues in the CDR3. CDR3 DNA sequence: TGTGCCAGCATGGGGGCCGACGGGGAGCTGTTTTTT. This sequence encodes CASMGADGELFF.

The V gene is TRBV3-1 (or the pseudogene TRBV3-2), the J gene TRBJ1-1; D is ambiguous. CDR1 and CDR2 (germline): LGHDT, YNNKEL (reference sequence). V was pared by 1 base and J by 3 bases, with 3 bases between. CDR3 size: 12 residues. The CDR3 region is CASSQVYTEAFF. CDR3 nucleotides: TGTGCCAGCAGCCAAGTCTACACTGAAGCTTTCTTT.

The rearrangement joins TRBV13 to TRBJ1-2; the D gene is possibly TRBD1 (5 bases). The V end was cut by 1 base, the J end by 3 bases, with 9 bases between. Germline V lookup: CDR1 PRHDT, CDR2 FYEKMQ (reference sequence). The CDR3 spans 14 residues. CDR3 region: CASSLDRGYYGYTF. The CDR3 coding sequence is TGTGCCAGCAGCTTAGATAGGGGATACTATGGCTACACCTTC.

V and J are TRBV19 and TRBJ1-3; 7 nucleotides match TRBD1. The junction had 7 bases not matched to a gene; V was cut back by 5 bases and J by 3 bases. The CDR3 runs 15 residues. Germline CDR1 is LNHDA and CDR2 is SQIVND (reference sequence). Written as DNA, the CDR3 is TGTGCCAGTAGTTCCCAGACAGGGCTTGGAAACACCATATATTTT. It specifies CASSSQTGLGNTIYF.

The chain recombines TRBV19 with TRBJ1-1; TRBD1 is a possible D gene (6 bases). The CDR3 is 14 amino acids. CDR1 and CDR2 (germline): LNHDA, SQIVND (reference sequence). V shed 1 base and J shed 5 bases, with 11 bases lying between them. CDR3 in amino acids: CASSIAGGNTEAFF. CDR3 DNA: TGTGCCAGTAGTATAGCGGGGGGCAATACTGAAGCTTTCTTT.

The chain combines TRBV28 with TRBJ1-1; TRBD1 matches at 11 bases. V lost 2 bases and J lost 4; bases outside the gene matches: 0. CDR3 length equals 14 residues. Germline V gene lookup returns CDR1 MDHEN and CDR2 SYDVKM. The CDR3 nucleotides are TGTGCCAGCAGTTTAGGGACAGGGGGCACTGAAGCTTTCTTT. Translating it yields CASSLGTGGTEAFF. Complete variable domain (other parts from reference TRBV28 and TRBJ1-1): DVKVTQSSRYLVKRTGEKVFLECVQDMDHENMFWYRQDPGLGLRLIYFSYDVKMKEKGDIPEGYSVSREKKERFSLILESASTNQTSMYLCASSLGTGGTEAFFGQGTRLTVV.

V and J are TRBV9 and TRBJ2-2; D might be TRBD2 (6 bases). Germline V gives CDR1 SGDLS, CDR2 YYNGEE. The CDR3 sequence is 14 residues long. V lost 3 bases and J lost 7, with 13 bases in between. The CDR3, as DNA: TGTGCCAGCAGCGCCACATGGGGAGGCGGGGAGCTGTTTTTT. Translation gives CASSATWGGGELFF.

The gene calls are TRBV7-9 and TRBJ2-3, with TRBD2 matching over 10 bases. V was clipped by 5 bases and J by 5 bases; unmatched bases: 7. The CDR3 is 15 residues long. Germline V lookup: CDR1 SEHNR, CDR2 FQNEAQ (reference sequence). The DNA for the CDR3 is TGTGCCAGCAGCCCAAGCGGGAGGGCCATAGATACGCAGTATTTT. Translation gives CASSPSGRAIDTQYF.

This chain links TRBV9 with TRBJ1-1, with 10 bases fitting TRBD1. This CDR3 has 14 amino acids. Germline V gene sequence: CDR1 SGDLS, CDR2 YYNGEE. J lost 4 bases, V lost 4 bases, and 4 bases had no gene match. Here the CDR3 DNA reads TGTGCCAGCAGCCCTTGGACAGGGGGCACTGAAGCTTTCTTT. It is translated as CASSPWTGGTEAFF.